These 27 T cell receptor beta chains were all obtained from the same sample, sequenced in a study of T-cell reconstitution after alpha-beta-depleted transplantation in children. This sample's TCRbeta library carried unique molecular identifier barcodes. From the PCR reads, TCRdb called clonotypes with MiXCR, one entry per CDR3 protein. The sample has over 100,000 distinct CDR3 sequences; about 6.8% are singletons. Specimen: PBMCs, collected before TCRalphabeta/CD19-depleted stem cell transplant. The receptors were sampled from a boy between 2 and 10 years old with acute lymphoblastic leukemia, due to receive a stem cell transplant.

This clonotype showed up many times. V is TRBV20-1 and J is TRBJ2-5, with 16 nucleotides matching TRBD2. CDR3 length: 18 residues. The germline gives CDR1 DFQATT, CDR2 SNEGSKA (reference sequence). V trimming: 0 bases; J trimming: 0 bases; junction bases outside the gene matches: 4. The chain's CDR3 is CSAREGTSGGVYQETQYF. The CDR3, as DNA: TGCAGTGCTAGAGAAGGGACTAGCGGGGGGGTGTACCAAGAGACCCAGTACTTC.

This clonotype has ten or more counts. The V and J genes are TRBV12-3 or TRBV12-4 and TRBJ2-3; D is ambiguous. Trimming took 6 bases from V and 1 from J, leaving 14 bases between them. There are 15 residues in the CDR3. Here the CDR3 reads CASRSRGERTDTQYF. The CDR3 nucleotides are TGTGCCAGCAGGAGTCGTGGGGAACGCACAGATACGCAGTATTTT.

Only a few counts were recorded for this clonotype. This rearrangement joins TRBV7-9 to TRBJ2-7, with D tentatively TRBD1 (6 bases). The CDR3 length is 16 residues. Trimming cost V 3 bases and J 4 bases, with 19 bases left between them. Germline loops: CDR1 SEHNR, CDR2 FQNEAQ (reference sequence). The CDR3 is CASSFSSGRGGYEQYF. The CDR3 bases are TGTGCCAGCAGCTTTTCGTCTGGCAGGGGTGGGTACGAGCAGTACTTC.

This clonotype was recorded many times. The V gene is TRBV5-1, the J gene TRBJ2-2; TRBD2 aligns across 7 bases. The CDR3 contains 16 residues. The germline gives CDR1 SGHRS, CDR2 YFSETQ. After removal of 4 bases from V and 8 bases from J, the junction contained 14 bases not matched to a gene. The DNA of the CDR3 is TGCGCCAGCAGCACAGAAGCGCGACTAGCAGTAGGGGAGCTGTTTTTT. Amino acid sequence: CASSTEARLAVGELFF.

The V call is TRBV4-2, the J call TRBJ2-5; a weak D match, TRBD2 (7 bases). Germline V CDR1 and CDR2: LGHNA, YNFKEQ. CDR3 length: 15 amino acids. The V gene lost 1 base and the J gene lost 7 bases, with 16 bases spanning the gap. The CDR3 coding sequence is TGTGCCAGCAGCCAAGCGGGGGGCGTTGATGCGACCCAGTACTTC. Its translation: CASSQAGGVDATQYF.

This clonotype was seen repeatedly, ten times or more. V usage is TRBV20-1 and J usage is TRBJ2-7; D is undetermined. Germline-derived CDR1 and CDR2 are DFQATT and SNEGSKA (reference sequence). With 1 base removed from V and 0 bases from J, the gap between germline ends came to 10 bases. This CDR3 contains 14 residues. The CDR3 coding sequence is TGCAGTGCTAGAGGAATGGAGAGCTCCTACGAGCAGTACTTC. Amino acid sequence: CSARGMESSYEQYF.

This clonotype was seen a handful of times. CDR3 sequence reads: CASSVAGGPRDTQYF. CDR3 nucleotide sequence: TGTGCCAGCAGCGTAGCCGGGGGGCCTCGAGATACGCAGTATTTT. The V call is TRBV9, the J call TRBJ2-3; perhaps TRBD2 as D (7 bases). The CDR3 totals 15 residues. Trimming took off 0 bases at V and 5 bases at J, with 13 bases between the two ends. Germline V CDR1 and CDR2: SGDLS, YYNGEE.

There are many counts of this clonotype. CDR3 sequence (DNA): TGTGCCAGCAGCCAAAGAGGAAGCACAGATACGCAGTATTTT. This translates into CASSQRGSTDTQYF. The chain links TRBV3-1 to TRBJ2-3; no clear D. Between the trimmed V and J ends, which lost 2 bases and 0 bases, there was a span of 6 bases. In germline, CDR1 is LGHDT, CDR2 YNNKEL (reference sequence). This CDR3 has 14 residues.

This clonotype was observed a handful of times. The chain joins TRBV7-9 to TRBJ2-2, with D tentatively TRBD1 (5 bases). V shed 6 bases and J shed 7 bases, with 15 bases lying between them. Germline V gives CDR1 SEHNR, CDR2 FQNEAQ (reference sequence). The CDR3 contains 14 residues. The CDR3 DNA reads as TGTGCCAGCAGAACAGGAGCTCAGGGCGGGGAGCTGTTTTTT. Residues: CASRTGAQGGELFF.

V gene TRBV6-2 or TRBV6-3 combines with J gene TRBJ2-7; perhaps TRBD1 as D (6 bases). Trimming removed 5 bases from V and 2 bases from J, with 13 bases in between. Germline V gene lookup returns CDR1 MNHEY and CDR2 SVGEGT. The CDR3 is 14 amino acids. The CDR3 DNA reads as TGTGCCAGCAGTCGTAACAGGGAACCCTACGAGCAGTACTTC. Its translation is CASSRNREPYEQYF.

This clonotype was picked up many times. The chain has TRBV5-6 and TRBJ2-2, with D unclear. Trimming shortened V by 0 bases and J by 5 bases, and 14 bases separated the two germline ends. This CDR3 is 16 amino acids long. The V gene's germline CDR1 is SGHDT and CDR2 YYEEEE. The CDR3 sequence: CASSLGAPRMTGELFF. CDR3 sequence (DNA): TGTGCCAGCAGCTTGGGGGCTCCTCGAATGACCGGGGAGCTGTTTTTT.

This clonotype was seen repeatedly, ten times or more. The rearrangement uses TRBV12-3 or TRBV12-4 and TRBJ2-3; TRBD1 agrees at 8 bases. The CDR3 length is 14 residues. The ends lost 6 bases at V and 1 base at J; junction bases unmatched: 3. CDR3 protein: CASSQGAGTDTQYF. The CDR3 DNA reads as TGTGCCAGCAGCCAGGGGGCGGGCACAGATACGCAGTATTTT.

This clonotype was recorded many times. CDR3 bases: TGTGCCAGCAGCTTAGACGCTCAGAGCTCCTACGAGCAGTACTTC. It specifies CASSLDAQSSYEQYF. The gene calls are TRBV7-2 and TRBJ2-7; D is ambiguous. V was trimmed by 1 base and J by 0 bases, leaving 10 bases between them. The CDR3 is 15 residues long. CDR1 and CDR2 (germline): SGHTA, FQGNSA.

This clonotype was seen a few times. The V call is TRBV7-2, the J call TRBJ1-2, with D possibly being TRBD1 (6 bases). Germline V lookup: CDR1 SGHTA, CDR2 FQGNSA. The CDR3 consists of 14 residues. The V end lost 7 bases, the J end lost 8 bases, and 20 bases lay between the germline ends. The chain's CDR3 is CASILNNRVGGYTF. DNA for the CDR3: TGTGCCAGCATCCTCAACAACAGGGTGGGCGGCTACACCTTC.

This clonotype has ten or more counts. The gene calls are TRBV5-1 and TRBJ2-5; the D is unclear. CDR1 SGHRS and CDR2 YFSETQ come from the germline V gene. This CDR3 contains 14 residues. V gave up 0 bases and J gave up 1 base, with 7 bases separating them. CDR3 in amino acids: CASSLAGGQETQYF. DNA of the CDR3: TGCGCCAGCAGCTTGGCGGGCGGCCAAGAGACCCAGTACTTC.

There are many counts of this clonotype. The chain carries TRBV20-1 and TRBJ2-7; D not resolved. Trimming removed 3 bases from V and 3 bases from J, with 18 bases in between. Germline V gene lookup returns CDR1 DFQATT and CDR2 SNEGSKA (reference sequence). The CDR3 covers 15 residues. CDR3 DNA: TGCAGTGCTAGCCACCCGGACCGTATCATCTACGAGCAGTACTTC. This encodes CSASHPDRIIYEQYF.

This clonotype showed up many times. The V call is TRBV15, the J call TRBJ2-1; D is unresolved. This CDR3 is 17 amino acids long. V shed 0 bases and J shed 0 bases, with 12 bases lying between them. Germline CDR1 LNHNV, CDR2 YYDKDF (reference sequence). The DNA of the CDR3 is TGTGCCACCAGCAGAGATCCCGGTCCGATCTCCTACAATGAGCAGTTCTTC. Its protein product is CATSRDPGPISYNEQFF.

This clonotype was counted ten times or more. The rearrangement links TRBV5-1 to TRBJ2-7, with 8 bases identical to TRBD1. In germline, CDR1 is SGHRS, CDR2 YFSETQ. The CDR3 length is 16 residues. J lost 5 bases, V lost 4 bases, and 14 bases had no gene match. Written as DNA, the CDR3 is TGCGCCAGCAGCGCCTTCCCCGGGACAGGCCTCGACGAGCAGTACTTC. Residues: CASSAFPGTGLDEQYF.

The chain combines TRBV20-1 with TRBJ1-2, with TRBD1 as a possible D gene (5 bases). Germline lookup yields CDR1 DFQATT and CDR2 SNEGSKA (reference sequence). With 6 bases removed from V and 7 bases from J, the gap between germline ends came to 18 bases. This CDR3 has 13 residues. In nucleotides, the CDR3 is TGCAGTGCCGCCCGGGGGGTAGAGTCTGGCTACACCTTC. This codes for CSAARGVESGYTF.

At least ten counts were recorded for this clonotype. The chain combines TRBV7-2 with TRBJ2-2; no reliable D call. The germline V and J ends were trimmed by 0 bases and 6 bases, with 11 bases remaining between them. The CDR3 consists of 15 residues. Germline V gene data show CDR1 as SGHTA and CDR2 as FQGNSA. This CDR3 reads CASSLATSGAGELFF. The DNA for the CDR3 is TGTGCCAGCAGCTTAGCTACCTCCGGAGCCGGGGAGCTGTTTTTT.

This clonotype was counted ten times or more. This chain connects TRBV5-6 to TRBJ2-1; 11 bases are shared with TRBD2. This CDR3 has 15 amino acids. The trim removed 0 bases at V and 9 bases at J, leaving 5 bases unmatched. Germline V lookup: CDR1 SGHDT, CDR2 YYEEEE. DNA for the CDR3: TGTGCCAGCAGCTTGGAACTAGCGGGGGAAGGTGAGCAGTTCTTC. This codes for CASSLELAGEGEQFF. Based on the CDR3 plus reference TRBV5-6 and TRBJ2-1, the full variable domain is DAGVTQSPTHLIKTRGQQVTLRCSPKSGHDTVSWYQQALGQGPQFIFQYYEEEERQRGNFPDRFSGHQFPNYSSELNVNALLLGDSALYLCASSLELAGEGEQFFGPGTRLTVL.

This clonotype has ten or more counts. The rearrangement uses TRBV7-6 and TRBJ2-7; tentative D call: TRBD2 (5 bases). The germline V and J ends were trimmed by 0 bases and 0 bases, with 12 bases remaining between them. The germline CDR1 and CDR2 sequences are SGHVS and FNYEAQ. The CDR3 covers 16 residues. The CDR3 DNA sequence: TGTGCCAGCAGCTTAGCAGCGGTACTGAGCTCCTACGAGCAGTACTTC. This gives the protein CASSLAAVLSSYEQYF. Variable domain in full (rest from reference TRBV7-6 and TRBJ2-7): GAGVSQSPRYKVTKRGQDVALRCDPISGHVSLYWYRQALGQGPEFLTYFNYEAQQDKSGLPNDRFSAERPEGSISTLTIQRTEQRDSAMYRCASSLAAVLSSYEQYFGPGTRLTVT.

This clonotype was recorded at least ten times. The V and J genes are TRBV6-5 and TRBJ2-5; perhaps TRBD2 as D (7 bases). Germline-derived CDR1 and CDR2 are MNHEY and SVGAGI. Trimming stripped 5 bases from V and 4 bases from J, with 20 bases between. CDR3 length: 16 residues. The CDR3, as DNA: TGTGCCAGCAGTACGTCTCCCGGCCGGGGGGCAGAGACCCAGTACTTC. Translated, it gives CASSTSPGRGAETQYF.

This clonotype showed up just once. The junction shows a germline mismatch at one end, possibly a read error. The rearrangement uses TRBV7-2 and TRBJ2-3, with TRBD2 matching over 9 bases. In germline, CDR1 is SGHTA, CDR2 FQGNSA. This CDR3 is 17 amino acids long. The CDR3 nucleotides are TGTGCCAGCAGCCTAGCCCGCGGGGGGGCTGATACAGATACGCAGTATTTT. It yields the protein CASSLARGGADTDTQYF.

This clonotype was recorded at least ten times. This chain uses TRBV5-6 with TRBJ2-5, with D perhaps matching TRBD1 or TRBD2 (5 bases each). Germline CDR1 reads SGHDT; CDR2 reads YYEEEE. Trimming cost V 4 bases and J 3 bases, with 16 bases left between them. This CDR3 spans 15 amino acids. The CDR3 loop reads CASSPGRLLKETQYF. The CDR3 nucleotides read TGTGCCAGCAGCCCGGGACGACTCCTAAAAGAGACCCAGTACTTC.

This clonotype occurred many times. The J gene is TRBJ2-5, the V gene TRBV12-3 or TRBV12-4; 10 bases fit TRBD1. Trimming cost V 7 bases and J 3 bases; bases outside gene matches: 8. This CDR3 contains 15 residues. The CDR3 here is CASTSGTGAKETQYF. Here the CDR3 DNA reads TGTGCCAGCACCTCGGGGACAGGGGCAAAAGAGACCCAGTACTTC.

This clonotype was observed at least ten times. V gene TRBV10-2 combines with J gene TRBJ2-7; possible D gene TRBD2, 6 bases. The CDR3 contains 14 residues. Germline CDR1 reads WSHSY; CDR2 reads SAAADI. Trimming removed 6 bases at V and 0 bases at J, with 12 bases between. CDR3 coding DNA: TGCGCCAGCAGAGCGACTAGGGACTCCTACGAGCAGTACTTC. This translates into CASRATRDSYEQYF.